The 10 T cell receptor beta chains presented below share a single source sample, sequenced in a study of T cell repertoires in cytomegalovirus infection. TCRdb analysed the reads with MiXCR anew, one entry per CDR3 protein. The data contain 85,000 to 120,000 distinct CDR3 sequences, more than 15% of them seen just once; the ten biggest clones take up more than 7%. The sequenced sample consisted of PBMCs. All receptors derive from a human donor in good health (CMV status not recorded). Some clones in this sample may be carry-over from other donors' samples.

The rearrangement links TRBV20-1 to TRBJ1-1; possible D gene TRBD1, 5 bases. Trimming stripped 1 base from V and 5 bases from J, with 5 bases between. The CDR3 covers 11 residues. CDR1 is DFQATT and CDR2 is SNEGSKA in the germline V gene (reference sequence). Here the CDR3 reads CSARGGTEAFF. The CDR3 nucleotides are TGCAGTGCTAGAGGGGGGACTGAAGCTTTCTTT.

This clonotype showed up many times. V gene TRBV5-1 combines with J gene TRBJ2-7; TRBD2 matches 11 bases. Per germline, CDR1 SGHRS and CDR2 YFSETQ. The V segment lost 0 bases and the J segment 12 bases; nucleotides outside the gene matches: 8. CDR3 length: 14 amino acids. CDR3 residues: CASSLETSGDRRYF. The CDR3 nucleotides read TGCGCCAGCAGCTTGGAGACTAGCGGGGACCGGCGGTACTTC.

This clonotype turned up a few times. The chain has TRBV4-2 and TRBJ1-1, with D possibly being TRBD1 (5 bases). Looked up from germline, CDR1 is LGHNA and CDR2 is YNFKEQ. Trimming took 4 bases from V and 1 from J, leaving 13 bases between them. CDR3 length: 15 amino acids. The chain's CDR3 is CASSRGAQGNTEAFF. In DNA form, the CDR3 reads TGTGCCAGCAGCCGAGGGGCGCAGGGGAACACTGAAGCTTTCTTT.

In its sample, this clonotype was seen many times. The chain combines TRBV6-5 with TRBJ2-1, with 10 bases lining up with TRBD2. Germline CDR1 and CDR2: MNHEY and SVGAGI. The length of the CDR3 is 17 residues. The V segment lost 0 bases and the J segment 3 bases; nucleotides outside the gene matches: 5. CDR3 bases: TGTGCCAGCAGTTACTCCCCCCCTAGCGGGGGCTACAATGAGCAGTTCTTC. Translating gives CASSYSPPSGGYNEQFF.

In this sample, this clonotype turned up a few times. The chain carries TRBV20-1 and TRBJ1-2, with D possibly TRBD1 on 5 matching bases. With 0 bases removed from V and 3 bases from J, the gap between germline ends came to 8 bases. The length of the CDR3 is 13 residues. Germline values: CDR1 DFQATT, CDR2 SNEGSKA (reference sequence). CDR3 nucleotides: TGCAGTGCTAGAGAGGCCAGGGACTATGGCTACACCTTC. It translates to CSAREARDYGYTF.

The CDR3 DNA reads TGTGCCAGCAGCTCCCCGCAAGAGACCCAGTACTTC. This sequence encodes CASSSPQETQYF. The rearrangement links TRBV5-4 to TRBJ2-5, with no clear D. The CDR3 is made up of 12 amino acids. CDR1 and CDR2 (germline): SGHNT, YYREEE (reference sequence). The germline V and J ends were trimmed by 3 bases and 2 bases, with 5 bases remaining between them.

This clonotype occurred a few times. This CDR3 reads CASRTGGTDQPQHF. CDR3 coding DNA: TGTGCCAGCAGAACAGGGGGCACGGATCAGCCCCAGCATTTT. The chain couples TRBV6-5 to TRBJ1-5; 9 bases fit TRBD1. V lost 6 bases to trimming and J lost 5 bases; unmatched junction nucleotides: 5. Germline V gene lookup returns CDR1 MNHEY and CDR2 SVGAGI. This CDR3 contains 14 residues.

This clonotype was counted many times. The V call is TRBV25-1, the J call TRBJ2-7; no clear D gene. This CDR3 is built from 13 residues. Trimming took off 7 bases at V and 5 bases at J, with 15 bases between the two ends. CDR1 and CDR2 from the germline V gene are MGHDK and SYGVNS. In DNA form, the CDR3 reads TGTGCCAGCAATGAGGCGACGAATGACGAGCAGTACTTC. Its protein is CASNEATNDEQYF.

This clonotype appeared many times. This chain uses TRBV7-2 with TRBJ1-2; D ambiguous. The V end was cut by 1 base, the J end by 8 bases, with 14 bases between. Germline V lookup: CDR1 SGHTA, CDR2 FQGNSA. This CDR3 is built from 14 residues. In DNA form, the CDR3 reads TGTGCCAGCAGCTTAGATTTATCGGGTATCGGCTACACCTTC. As protein: CASSLDLSGIGYTF.

This chain uses TRBV6-6 with TRBJ1-1, with D unclear. The CDR3 totals 13 residues. V was shortened by 2 bases and J by 4 bases, with 8 bases between the two germline ends. Germline V CDR1 and CDR2: MNHNY, SVGAGI (reference sequence). CDR3 residues: CASSYLGPTEAFF. As DNA, the CDR3 is TGTGCCAGCAGTTACCTAGGACCCACTGAAGCTTTCTTT.